This T cell receptor beta chain derives from a study of shared clonotypes between healthy human individuals. Overall study context: A couple of female and three male donors aged 18 to 49 were enrolled.

The CDR3 consists of 15 residues. Losses at the gene ends were 3 bases for V and 6 bases for J; bases not matched to a gene: 6. The V gene's germline CDR1 is SGHDT and CDR2 YYEEEE. Data came from immunoSEQ multiplex PCR; TCRdb stores just in-frame clones and leaves some out. The table has 2 million to 2.5 million clones, approximately 95% seen once; the top ten hold 1.1%. CD8 cells regarded as naive lacked CD45RO, were positively chosen for CCR7, and omitted terminally differentiated effector memory CD45RA+ cells. The chain joins TRBV5-6 to TRBJ2-2, with TRBD1 matching 9 bases. The clonotype was recovered from a man between 18 and 29 years old in good health. Material for sequencing was naive CD8+ T cells sorted from blood. CDR3 loop: CASSYGTGLSGELFF. The CDR3 DNA reads as TGTGCCAGCAGCTACGGGACAGGGCTATCCGGGGAGCTGTTTTTT.